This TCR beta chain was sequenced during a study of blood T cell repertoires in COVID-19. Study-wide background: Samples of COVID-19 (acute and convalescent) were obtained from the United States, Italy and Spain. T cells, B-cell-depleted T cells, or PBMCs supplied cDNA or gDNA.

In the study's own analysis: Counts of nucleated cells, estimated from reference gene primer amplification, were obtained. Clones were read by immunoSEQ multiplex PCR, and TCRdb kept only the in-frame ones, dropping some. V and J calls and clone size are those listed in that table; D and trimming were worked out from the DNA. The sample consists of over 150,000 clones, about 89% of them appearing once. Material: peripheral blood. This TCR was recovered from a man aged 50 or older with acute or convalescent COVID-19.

CDR3 residues: CASSLTSPRSYNEQFF. DNA of the CDR3: TGCGCCAGCAGCTTGACTAGCCCGAGATCCTACAATGAGCAGTTCTTC. V usage is TRBV5-1 and J usage is TRBJ2-1, with D possibly being TRBD2 (6 bases). V lost 1 base to trimming and J lost 1 base, with 12 bases between them. CDR1 is SGHRS, CDR2 YFSETQ, per germline. The CDR3 is made up of 16 amino acids.